This TCR beta chain was captured in a study of cytomegalovirus exposure and HLA in healthy donors. In germline, CDR1 is SGHTA, CDR2 FQGNSA. The length of the CDR3 is 15 residues. Trimming took 5 bases from V and 1 from J; bases not matched to a gene: 7. Study-level findings and limits: In a later analysis, an Asian-associated ancestry cluster reportedly showed fewer N-insertions than the approximately 660-donor mean. Across donors, most TCRs were seen rarely, yet some public ones were widespread. In an earlier analysis, in roughly 580 donors, most V segments appeared productive either ~90% or ~30% of the time.

60 Vbeta and 13 Jbeta primers were used in PCR. Clones were sequenced by immunoSEQ multiplex PCR, and TCRdb holds only the in-frame ones, with some missing. The sample includes approximately 89,000 clones, about 80% of them seen just once. A remark on this clone: Its antigen is not known.

The chain joins TRBV7-2 to TRBJ2-5, with TRBD1 identical over 7 bases. The sequencing sample was made of PBMCs. This TCR was recovered from a male donor in good health and CMV-seronegative. This CDR3 reads CASSTRQGFQETQYF. The DNA of the CDR3 is TGTGCCAGCAGCACTCGACAGGGCTTCCAAGAGACCCAGTACTTC.